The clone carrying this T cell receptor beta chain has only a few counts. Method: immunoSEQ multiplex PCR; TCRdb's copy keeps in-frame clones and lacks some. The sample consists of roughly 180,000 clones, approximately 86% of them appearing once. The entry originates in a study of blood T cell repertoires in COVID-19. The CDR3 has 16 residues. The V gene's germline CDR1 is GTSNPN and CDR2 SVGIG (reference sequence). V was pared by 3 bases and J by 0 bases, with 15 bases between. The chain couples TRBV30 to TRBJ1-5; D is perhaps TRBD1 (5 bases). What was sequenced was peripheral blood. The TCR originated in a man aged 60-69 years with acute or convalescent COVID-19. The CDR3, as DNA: TGTGCCTGGAGCGAAGGGGCCGGCAGTAGCAATCAGCCCCAGCATTTT. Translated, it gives CAWSEGAGSSNQPQHF.